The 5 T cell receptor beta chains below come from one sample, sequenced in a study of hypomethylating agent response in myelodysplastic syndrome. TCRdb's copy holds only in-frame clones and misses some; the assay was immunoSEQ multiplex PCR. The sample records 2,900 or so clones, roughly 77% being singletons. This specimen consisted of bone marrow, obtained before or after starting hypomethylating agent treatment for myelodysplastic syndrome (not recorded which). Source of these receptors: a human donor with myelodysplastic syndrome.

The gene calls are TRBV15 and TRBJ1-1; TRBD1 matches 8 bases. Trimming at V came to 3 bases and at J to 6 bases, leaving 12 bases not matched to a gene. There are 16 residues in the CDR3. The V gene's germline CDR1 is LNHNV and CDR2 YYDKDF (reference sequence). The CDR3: CATSRTRTGINPEAFF. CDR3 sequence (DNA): TGTGCCACCAGCAGGACAAGGACAGGGATTAATCCTGAAGCTTTCTTT.

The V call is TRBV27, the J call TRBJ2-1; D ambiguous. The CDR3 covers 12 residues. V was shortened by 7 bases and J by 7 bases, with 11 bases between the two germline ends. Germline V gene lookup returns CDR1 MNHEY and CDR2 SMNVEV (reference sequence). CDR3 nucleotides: TGTGCCAGCAAAGAAGGAGTAAATGAGCAGTTCTTC. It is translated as CASKEGVNEQFF.

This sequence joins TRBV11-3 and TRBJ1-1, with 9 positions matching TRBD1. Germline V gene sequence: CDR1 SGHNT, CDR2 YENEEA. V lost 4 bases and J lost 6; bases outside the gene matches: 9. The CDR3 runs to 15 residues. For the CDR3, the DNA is TGTGCCAGCAGCTCAAGGGACAGGGCATATCCTGAAGCTTTCTTT. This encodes CASSSRDRAYPEAFF. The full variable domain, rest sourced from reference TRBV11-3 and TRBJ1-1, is EAGVVQSPRYKIIEKKQPVAFWCNPISGHNTLYWYLQNLGQGPELLIRYENEEAVDDSQLPKDRFSAERLKGVDSTLKIQPAELGDSAVYLCASSSRDRAYPEAFFGQGTRLTVV.

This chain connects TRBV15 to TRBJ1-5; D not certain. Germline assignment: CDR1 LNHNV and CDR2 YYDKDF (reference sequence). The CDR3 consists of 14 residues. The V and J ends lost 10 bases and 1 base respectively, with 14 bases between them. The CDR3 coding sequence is TGTGCCATCGGGCGGGGTACCAGCAATCAGCCCCAGCATTTT. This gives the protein CAIGRGTSNQPQHF.

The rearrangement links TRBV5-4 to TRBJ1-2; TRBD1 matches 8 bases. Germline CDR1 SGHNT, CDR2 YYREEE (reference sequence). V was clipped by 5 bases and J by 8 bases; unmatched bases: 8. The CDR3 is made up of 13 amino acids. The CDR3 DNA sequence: TGTGCCAGCAGATTCACAGGGGGGCAAGGCTACACCTTC. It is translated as CASRFTGGQGYTF.